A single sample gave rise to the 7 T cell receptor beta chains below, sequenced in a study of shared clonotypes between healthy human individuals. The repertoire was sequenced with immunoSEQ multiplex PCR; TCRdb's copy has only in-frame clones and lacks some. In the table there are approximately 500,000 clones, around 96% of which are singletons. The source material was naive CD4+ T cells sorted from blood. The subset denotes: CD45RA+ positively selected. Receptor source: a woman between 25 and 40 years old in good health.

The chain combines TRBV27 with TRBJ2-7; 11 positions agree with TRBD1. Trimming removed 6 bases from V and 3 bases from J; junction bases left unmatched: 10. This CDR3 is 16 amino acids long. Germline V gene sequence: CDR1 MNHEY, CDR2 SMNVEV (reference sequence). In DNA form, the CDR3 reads TGTGCCAGCAGCCTAAGGGTCGGGACAGGGGGCTACGAGCAGTACTTC. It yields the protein CASSLRVGTGGYEQYF.

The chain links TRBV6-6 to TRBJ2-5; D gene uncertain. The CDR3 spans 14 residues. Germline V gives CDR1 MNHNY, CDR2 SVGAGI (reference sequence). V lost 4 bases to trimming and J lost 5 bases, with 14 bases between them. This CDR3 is CASSSSLKGETQYF. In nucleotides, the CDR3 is TGTGCCAGCAGTTCGAGCCTAAAAGGGGAGACCCAGTACTTC.

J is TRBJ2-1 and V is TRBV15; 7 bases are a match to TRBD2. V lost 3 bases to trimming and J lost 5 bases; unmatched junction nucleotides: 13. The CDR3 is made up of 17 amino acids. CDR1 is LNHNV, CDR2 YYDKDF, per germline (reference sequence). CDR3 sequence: CATSSVAGREFDNEQFF. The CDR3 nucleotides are TGTGCCACCAGCAGTGTGGCCGGGCGGGAGTTCGACAATGAGCAGTTCTTC.

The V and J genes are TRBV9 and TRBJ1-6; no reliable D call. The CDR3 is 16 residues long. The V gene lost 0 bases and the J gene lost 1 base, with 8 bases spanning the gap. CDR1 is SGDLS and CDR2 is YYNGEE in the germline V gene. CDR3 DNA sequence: TGTGCCAGCAGCGTAGGTGCCAGGTCCTATAATTCACCCCTCCACTTT. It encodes CASSVGARSYNSPLHF.

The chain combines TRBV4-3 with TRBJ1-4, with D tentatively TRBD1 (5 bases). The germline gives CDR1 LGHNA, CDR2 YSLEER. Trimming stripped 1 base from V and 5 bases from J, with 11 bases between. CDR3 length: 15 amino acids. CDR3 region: CASSQGGAENEKLFF. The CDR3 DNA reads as TGCGCCAGCAGCCAAGGTGGGGCCGAAAATGAAAAACTGTTTTTT.

In DNA, the CDR3 is TGTGCCAGCAGTTTCTTATCAAGCGGGAGTTACAATGAGCAGTTCTTC. Amino acids: CASSFLSSGSYNEQFF. The rearrangement joins TRBV28 to TRBJ2-1, with 8 bases matching TRBD2. CDR3 length: 16 residues. V was clipped by 3 bases and J by 4 bases; unmatched bases: 8. From germline, CDR1 is MDHEN and CDR2 SYDVKM.

CDR3: CASSLVSGQGEQYF. The CDR3, as DNA: TGCGCCAGCAGCTTGGTTAGCGGCCAGGGGGAGCAGTACTTC. The genes are TRBV5-1 and TRBJ2-7; either TRBD1 or TRBD2 may fit D (6 bases each). This CDR3 is built from 14 residues. Trimming pared 0 bases from V and 7 bases from J, leaving 14 bases between. Germline V CDR1 and CDR2: SGHRS, YFSETQ. Using reference TRBV5-1 and TRBJ2-7 for the parts outside the CDR3, the full variable domain is KAGVTQTPRYLIKTRGQQVTLSCSPISGHRSVSWYQQTPGQGLQFLFEYFSETQRNKGNFPGRFSGRQFSNSRSEMNVSTLELGDSALYLCASSLVSGQGEQYFGPGTRLTVT.